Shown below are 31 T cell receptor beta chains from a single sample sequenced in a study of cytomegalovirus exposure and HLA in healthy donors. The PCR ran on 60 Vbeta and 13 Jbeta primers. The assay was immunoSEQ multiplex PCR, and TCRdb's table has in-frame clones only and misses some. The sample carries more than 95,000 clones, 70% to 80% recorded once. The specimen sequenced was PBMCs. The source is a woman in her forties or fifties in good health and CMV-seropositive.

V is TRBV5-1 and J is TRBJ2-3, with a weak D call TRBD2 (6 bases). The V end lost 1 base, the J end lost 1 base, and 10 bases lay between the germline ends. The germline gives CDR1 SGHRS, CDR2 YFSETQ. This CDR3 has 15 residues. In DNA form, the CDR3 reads TGCGCCAGCAGCTTGTGGGGGGTTCGCACAGATACGCAGTATTTT. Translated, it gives CASSLWGVRTDTQYF. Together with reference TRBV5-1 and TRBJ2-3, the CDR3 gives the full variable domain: KAGVTQTPRYLIKTRGQQVTLSCSPISGHRSVSWYQQTPGQGLQFLFEYFSETQRNKGNFPGRFSGRQFSNSRSEMNVSTLELGDSALYLCASSLWGVRTDTQYFGPGTRLTVL.

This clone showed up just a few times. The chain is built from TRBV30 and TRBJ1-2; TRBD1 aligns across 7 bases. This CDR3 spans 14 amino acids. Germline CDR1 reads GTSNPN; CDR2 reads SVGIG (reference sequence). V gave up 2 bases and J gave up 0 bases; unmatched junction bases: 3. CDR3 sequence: CAWSPGQANYGYTF. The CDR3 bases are TGTGCCTGGAGTCCTGGACAGGCTAACTATGGCTACACCTTC.

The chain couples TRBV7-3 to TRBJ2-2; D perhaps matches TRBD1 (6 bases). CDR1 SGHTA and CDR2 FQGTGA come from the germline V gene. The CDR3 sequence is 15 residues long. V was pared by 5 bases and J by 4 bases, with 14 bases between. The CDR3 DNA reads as TGTGCCAGCAGCCCGCGACAGGCTCGCACCGGGGAGCTGTTTTTT. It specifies CASSPRQARTGELFF.

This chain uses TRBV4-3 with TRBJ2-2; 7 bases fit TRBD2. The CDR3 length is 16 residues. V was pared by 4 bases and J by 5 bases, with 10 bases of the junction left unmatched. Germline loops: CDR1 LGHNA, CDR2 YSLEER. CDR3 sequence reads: CASSRAGAAGTGELFF. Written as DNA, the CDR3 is TGCGCCAGCAGCCGGGCGGGAGCCGCCGGAACCGGGGAGCTGTTTTTT.

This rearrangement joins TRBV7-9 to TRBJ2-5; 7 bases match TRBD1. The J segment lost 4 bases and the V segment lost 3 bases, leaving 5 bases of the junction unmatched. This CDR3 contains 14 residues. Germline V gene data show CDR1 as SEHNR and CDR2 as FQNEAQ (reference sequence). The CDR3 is CASSLRGRRETQYF. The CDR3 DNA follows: TGTGCCAGCAGCTTGAGGGGGCGCAGAGAGACCCAGTACTTC.

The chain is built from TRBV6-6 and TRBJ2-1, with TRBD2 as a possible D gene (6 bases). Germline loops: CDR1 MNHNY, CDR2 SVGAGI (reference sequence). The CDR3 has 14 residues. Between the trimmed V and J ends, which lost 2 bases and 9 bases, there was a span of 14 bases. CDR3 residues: CASSYGTESGEQFF. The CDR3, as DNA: TGTGCCAGCAGTTACGGGACTGAGAGTGGTGAGCAGTTCTTC.

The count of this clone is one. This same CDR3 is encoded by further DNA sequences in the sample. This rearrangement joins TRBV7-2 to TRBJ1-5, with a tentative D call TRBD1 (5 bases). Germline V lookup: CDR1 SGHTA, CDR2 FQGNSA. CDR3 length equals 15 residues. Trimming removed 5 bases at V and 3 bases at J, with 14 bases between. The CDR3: CASSRRQTFNQPQHF. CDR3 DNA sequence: TGTGCCAGCAGCAGGAGACAGACTTTCAATCAGCCCCAGCATTTT.

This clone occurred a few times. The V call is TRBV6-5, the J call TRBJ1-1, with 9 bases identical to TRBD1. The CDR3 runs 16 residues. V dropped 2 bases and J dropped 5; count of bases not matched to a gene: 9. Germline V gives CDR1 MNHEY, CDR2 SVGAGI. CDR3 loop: CASSYRGQGKKTEAFF. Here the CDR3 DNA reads TGTGCCAGCAGTTACCGTGGACAGGGGAAGAAAACTGAAGCTTTCTTT.

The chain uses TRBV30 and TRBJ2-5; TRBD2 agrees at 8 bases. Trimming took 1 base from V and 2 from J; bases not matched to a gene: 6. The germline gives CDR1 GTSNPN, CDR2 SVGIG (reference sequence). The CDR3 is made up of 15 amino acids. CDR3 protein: CAWSGWRGVQETQYF. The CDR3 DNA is TGTGCCTGGAGTGGATGGCGGGGGGTGCAAGAGACCCAGTACTTC.

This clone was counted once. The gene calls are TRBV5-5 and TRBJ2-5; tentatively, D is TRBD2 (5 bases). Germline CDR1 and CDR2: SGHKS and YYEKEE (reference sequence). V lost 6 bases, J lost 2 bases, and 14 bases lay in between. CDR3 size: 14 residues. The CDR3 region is CASNPEPGQETQYF. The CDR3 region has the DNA TGTGCCAGCAACCCGGAACCGGGGCAAGAGACCCAGTACTTC.

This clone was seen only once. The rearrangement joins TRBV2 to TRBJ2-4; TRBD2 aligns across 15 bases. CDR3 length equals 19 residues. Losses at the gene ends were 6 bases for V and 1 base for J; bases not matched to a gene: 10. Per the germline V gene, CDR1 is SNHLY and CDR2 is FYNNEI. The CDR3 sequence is CASRIGLAGGPEAKNIQYF. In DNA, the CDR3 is TGTGCCAGCAGAATTGGACTAGCGGGGGGGCCTGAGGCCAAAAACATTCAGTACTTC.

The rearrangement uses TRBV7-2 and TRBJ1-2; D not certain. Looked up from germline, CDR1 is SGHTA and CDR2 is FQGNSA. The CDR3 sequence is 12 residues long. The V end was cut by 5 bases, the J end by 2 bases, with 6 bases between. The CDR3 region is CASSPGNYGYTF. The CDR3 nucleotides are TGTGCCAGCAGCCCGGGGAACTATGGCTACACCTTC.

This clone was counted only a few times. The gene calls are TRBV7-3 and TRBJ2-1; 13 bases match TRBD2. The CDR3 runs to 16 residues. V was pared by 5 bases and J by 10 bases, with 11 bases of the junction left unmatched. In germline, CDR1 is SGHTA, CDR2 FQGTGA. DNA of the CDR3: TGTGCCAGCAGCCCCCTCGGACTAGCGGGGGTCCCGGAGCAGTTCTTC. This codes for CASSPLGLAGVPEQFF.

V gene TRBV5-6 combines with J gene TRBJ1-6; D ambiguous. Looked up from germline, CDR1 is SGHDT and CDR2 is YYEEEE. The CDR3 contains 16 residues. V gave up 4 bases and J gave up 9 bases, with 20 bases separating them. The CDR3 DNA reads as TGTGCCAGCAGCAATCGAGAGGGAGGACTCACTTCACCCCTCCACTTT. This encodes CASSNREGGLTSPLHF.

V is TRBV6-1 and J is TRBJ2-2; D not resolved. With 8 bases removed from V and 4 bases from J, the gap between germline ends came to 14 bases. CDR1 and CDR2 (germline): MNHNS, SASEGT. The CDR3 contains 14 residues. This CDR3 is CASQTDPSTGELFF. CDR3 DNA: TGTGCCAGCCAAACAGACCCGAGCACCGGGGAGCTGTTTTTT.

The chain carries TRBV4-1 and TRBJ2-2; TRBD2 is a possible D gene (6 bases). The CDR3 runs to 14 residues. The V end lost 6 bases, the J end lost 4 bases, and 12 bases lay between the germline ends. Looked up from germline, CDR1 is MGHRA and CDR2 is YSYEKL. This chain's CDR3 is CASRPGSVTGELFF. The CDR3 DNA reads TGCGCCAGCAGGCCCGGGAGCGTCACCGGGGAGCTGTTTTTT.

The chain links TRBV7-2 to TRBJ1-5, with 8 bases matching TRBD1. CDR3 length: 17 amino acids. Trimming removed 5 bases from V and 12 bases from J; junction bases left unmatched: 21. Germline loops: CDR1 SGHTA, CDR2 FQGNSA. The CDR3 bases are TGTGCCAGCAGCACACGATCCGCCGGGACAGGTCATTACCTCCAGCATTTT. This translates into CASSTRSAGTGHYLQHF.

Here the CDR3 reads CASSLDPPDGVNTEAFF. The CDR3 nucleotides are TGTGCCAGCAGCTTAGATCCTCCGGACGGGGTAAACACTGAAGCTTTCTTT. The chain has TRBV11-3 and TRBJ1-1, with no clear D. Trimming took 0 bases from V and 2 from J, leaving 16 bases between them. Germline V gene sequence: CDR1 SGHNT, CDR2 YENEEA. The CDR3 is 17 amino acids.

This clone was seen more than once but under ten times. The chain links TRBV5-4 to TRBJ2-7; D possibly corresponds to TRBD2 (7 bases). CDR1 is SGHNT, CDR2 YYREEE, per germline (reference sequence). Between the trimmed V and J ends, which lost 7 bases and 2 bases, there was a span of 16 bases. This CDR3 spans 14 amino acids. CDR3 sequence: CASAWGGGPYEQYF. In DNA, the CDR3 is TGTGCCAGCGCTTGGGGCGGGGGCCCCTACGAGCAGTACTTC.

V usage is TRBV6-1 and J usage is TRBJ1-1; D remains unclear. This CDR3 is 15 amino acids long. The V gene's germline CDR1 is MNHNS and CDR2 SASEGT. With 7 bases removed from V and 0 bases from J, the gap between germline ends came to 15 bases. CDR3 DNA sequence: TGTGCCAGCACCCAAGGCCCTACAGTGAACACTGAAGCTTTCTTT. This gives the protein CASTQGPTVNTEAFF.

CDR3 region: CASSPTSGKGHEQFF. CDR3 bases: TGCGCCAGCAGCCCGACTAGCGGGAAGGGTCATGAGCAGTTCTTC. The chain has TRBV4-3 and TRBJ2-1; 11 bases map to TRBD2. CDR3 size: 15 residues. V trimming: 4 bases; J trimming: 8 bases; junction bases outside the gene matches: 7. The germline gives CDR1 LGHNA, CDR2 YSLEER.

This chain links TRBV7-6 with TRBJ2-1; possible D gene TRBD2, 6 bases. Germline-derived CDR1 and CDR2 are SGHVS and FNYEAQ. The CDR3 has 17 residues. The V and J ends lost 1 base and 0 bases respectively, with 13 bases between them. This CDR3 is CASSLVLRGRSYNEQFF. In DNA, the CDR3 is TGTGCCAGCAGCTTAGTGTTGCGGGGACGCTCCTACAATGAGCAGTTCTTC.

The CDR3 region is CSVATSGSSGELFF. The CDR3 DNA is TGCAGCGTGGCGACTAGCGGGAGCTCCGGGGAGCTGTTTTTT. The rearrangement links TRBV29-1 to TRBJ2-2; 12 bases line up with TRBD2. J lost 6 bases, V lost 6 bases, and 5 bases had no gene match. The length of the CDR3 is 14 residues. CDR1 SQVTM and CDR2 ANQGSEA come from the germline V gene.

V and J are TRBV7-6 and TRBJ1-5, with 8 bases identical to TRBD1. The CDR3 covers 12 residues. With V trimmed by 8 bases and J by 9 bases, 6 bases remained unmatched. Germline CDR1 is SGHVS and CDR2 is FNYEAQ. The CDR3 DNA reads TGTGCCAGCCGGACAGGGTCCGGGCCCCAGCATTTT. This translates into CASRTGSGPQHF.

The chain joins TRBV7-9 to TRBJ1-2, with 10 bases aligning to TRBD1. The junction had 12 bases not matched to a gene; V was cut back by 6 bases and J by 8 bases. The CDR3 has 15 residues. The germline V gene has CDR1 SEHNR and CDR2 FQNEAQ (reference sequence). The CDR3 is CASSLWGQGFQGYTF. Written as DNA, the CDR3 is TGTGCCAGCAGTTTGTGGGGACAGGGGTTTCAGGGCTACACCTTC.

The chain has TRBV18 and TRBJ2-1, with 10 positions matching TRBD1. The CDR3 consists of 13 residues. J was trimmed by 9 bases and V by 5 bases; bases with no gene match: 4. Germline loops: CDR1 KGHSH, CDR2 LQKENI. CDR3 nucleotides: TGTGCCAGCTCAAGACAGGGGGCGACTGAGCAGTTCTTC. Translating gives CASSRQGATEQFF.

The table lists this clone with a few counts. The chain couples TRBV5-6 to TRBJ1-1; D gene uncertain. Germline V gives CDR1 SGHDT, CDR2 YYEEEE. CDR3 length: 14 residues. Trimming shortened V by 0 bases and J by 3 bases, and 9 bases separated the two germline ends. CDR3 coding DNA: TGTGCCAGCAGCTTGGATTTCAGGCACACTGAAGCTTTCTTT. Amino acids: CASSLDFRHTEAFF. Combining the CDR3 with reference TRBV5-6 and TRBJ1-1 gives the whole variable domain DAGVTQSPTHLIKTRGQQVTLRCSPKSGHDTVSWYQQALGQGPQFIFQYYEEEERQRGNFPDRFSGHQFPNYSSELNVNALLLGDSALYLCASSLDFRHTEAFFGQGTRLTVV.

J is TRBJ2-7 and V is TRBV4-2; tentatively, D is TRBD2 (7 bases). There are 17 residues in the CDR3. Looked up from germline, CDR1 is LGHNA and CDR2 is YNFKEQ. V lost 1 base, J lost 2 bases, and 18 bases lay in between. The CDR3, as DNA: TGTGCCAGCAGCCAAGCCCTCGGAGCGGGGACAACCTACGAGCAGTACTTC. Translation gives CASSQALGAGTTYEQYF.

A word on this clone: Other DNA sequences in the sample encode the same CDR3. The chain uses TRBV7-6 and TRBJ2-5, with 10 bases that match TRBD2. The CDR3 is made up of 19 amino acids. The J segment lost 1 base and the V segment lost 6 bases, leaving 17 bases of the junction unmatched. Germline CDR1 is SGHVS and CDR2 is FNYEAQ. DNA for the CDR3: TGTGCCAGCAGTCTAGTTCCCTTAGTAACTAGCGGGACCCAAGAGACCCAGTACTTC. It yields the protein CASSLVPLVTSGTQETQYF.

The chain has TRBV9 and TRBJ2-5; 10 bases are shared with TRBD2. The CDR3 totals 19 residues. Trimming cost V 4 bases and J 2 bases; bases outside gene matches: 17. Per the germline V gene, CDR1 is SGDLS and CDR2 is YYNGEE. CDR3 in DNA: TGTGCCAGCAGCCTCCCGCGGGCTAGCGGGGGCCAAAAACAAGAGACCCAGTACTTC. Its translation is CASSLPRASGGQKQETQYF.

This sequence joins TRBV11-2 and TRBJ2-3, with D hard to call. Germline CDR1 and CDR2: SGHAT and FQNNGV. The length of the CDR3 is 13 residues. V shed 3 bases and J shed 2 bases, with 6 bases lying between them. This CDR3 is CASSLRVTDTQYF. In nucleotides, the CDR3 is TGTGCCAGCAGCTTGCGTGTCACAGATACGCAGTATTTT. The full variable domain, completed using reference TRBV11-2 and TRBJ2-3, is EAGVAQSPRYKIIEKRQSVAFWCNPISGHATLYWYQQILGQGPKLLIQFQNNGVVDDSQLPKDRFSAERLKGVDSTLKIQPAKLEDSAVYLCASSLRVTDTQYFGPGTRLTVL.